Sequencing of this T cell receptor beta chain was carried out in a study of T cells in Graves' hyperthyroidism and ophthalmopathy. Study results and caveats: By a 13 V-J model, ophthalmopathy was set apart from stable hyperthyroidism. With a median lead of around 6.7 months before onset, the model predicted ophthalmopathy.

RNA transcripts served as the template for amplifying TCR beta CDR3 regions. During a first-round RT-PCR of the TCR CDR3, the HTBI primer set was used. MiXCR, run by TCRdb on the multiplex PCR reads, gives a single entry per CDR3 protein. The table has 500,000 to 600,000 distinct CDR3 sequences, just under 20% seen once; the top ten hold less than 55%. Uncontrolled infection, other autoimmune disease, pregnancy or lactation excluded patients. The germline CDR1 and CDR2 sequences are MGHRA and YSYEKL. V was cut by 0 bases and J by 4 bases, with 15 bases left in between. The CDR3 has 16 residues. With respect to this clonotype: Its target is not known.

The sequenced material came from blood. The receptor was derived from a middle-aged man with Graves' ophthalmopathy. The rearrangement uses TRBV4-1 and TRBJ1-2; no firm D call. CDR3 amino acids: CASSQDVTAGGYGYTF. The CDR3 bases are TGCGCCAGCAGCCAAGATGTAACGGCGGGTGGCTATGGCTACACCTTC.